A single sample is the source of the 6 T cell receptor beta chains below, sequenced in a study of cytomegalovirus exposure and HLA in healthy donors. PCR amplification relied on 60 Vbeta primers (plus 13 Jbeta primers). Libraries were prepared by immunoSEQ multiplex PCR; TCRdb keeps only in-frame clonotypes and omits some of them. This specimen shows 130,000 to 150,000 clones; the ten leading clones hold 0.96%. Sequenced material: PBMCs. The receptors were sampled from a male donor in good health and CMV-seronegative.

The chain couples TRBV29-1 to TRBJ1-2; 8 bases match TRBD1. The CDR3 is made up of 15 amino acids. Germline V gene sequence: CDR1 SQVTM, CDR2 ANQGSEA. J was trimmed by 3 bases and V by 4 bases; bases with no gene match: 10. The CDR3 loop is CSVGPLTGGDYGYTF. The CDR3 bases are TGCAGCGTTGGTCCCCTCACAGGGGGAGACTATGGCTACACCTTC.

The chain combines TRBV14 with TRBJ2-7, with D possibly matching TRBD1 (6 bases). Trimming removed 2 bases from V and 4 bases from J, with 9 bases in between. Germline values: CDR1 SGHDN, CDR2 FVKESK. This CDR3 spans 13 amino acids. CDR3 sequence (DNA): TGTGCCAGCAGCCAAATGGGGGCATACGAGCAGTACTTC. It encodes CASSQMGAYEQYF.

The chain has TRBV11-2 and TRBJ2-5; 8 bases fit TRBD2. V dropped 5 bases and J dropped 5; count of bases not matched to a gene: 10. Germline V gene sequence: CDR1 SGHAT, CDR2 FQNNGV. This CDR3 is built from 15 residues. CDR3 sequence (DNA): TGTGCCAGCAGCCGGACTAGCACAGAGGGGGAGACCCAGTACTTC. Translation gives CASSRTSTEGETQYF.

V is TRBV20-1 and J is TRBJ1-2; no firm D call. This CDR3 region has 8 residues. Trimming took 8 bases from V and 6 from J, leaving 4 bases between them. Germline assignment: CDR1 DFQATT and CDR2 SNEGSKA (reference sequence). Here the CDR3 DNA reads TGCAGTACTCATGGCTACACCTTC. As protein: CSTHGYTF.

V gene TRBV4-3 combines with J gene TRBJ1-6; possible D gene TRBD1, 6 bases. Germline V gene lookup returns CDR1 LGHNA and CDR2 YSLEER. CDR3 length: 19 amino acids. V shed 1 base and J shed 0 bases, with 16 bases lying between them. The CDR3 DNA follows: TGCGCCAGCAGCCAAGGGACTGACAGGACGAGCTCCTATAATTCACCCCTCCACTTT. Translating it yields CASSQGTDRTSSYNSPLHF.

This sequence joins TRBV29-1 and TRBJ1-2; 7 bases agree with TRBD1. V trimming: 4 bases; J trimming: 0 bases; junction bases outside the gene matches: 17. CDR1 and CDR2 (germline): SQVTM, ANQGSEA. CDR3 size: 18 residues. The CDR3 DNA follows: TGCAGCGTTGGGCGGGGACAGAACTCGGCTTTCACTAACTATGGCTACACCTTC. Its translation: CSVGRGQNSAFTNYGYTF. The whole variable domain, remainder taken from reference TRBV29-1 and TRBJ1-2, is SAVISQKPSRDICQRGTSLTIQCQVDSQVTMMFWYRQQPGQSLTLIATANQGSEATYESGFVIDKFPISRPNLTFSTLTVSNMSPEDSSIYLCSVGRGQNSAFTNYGYTFGSGTRLTVV.